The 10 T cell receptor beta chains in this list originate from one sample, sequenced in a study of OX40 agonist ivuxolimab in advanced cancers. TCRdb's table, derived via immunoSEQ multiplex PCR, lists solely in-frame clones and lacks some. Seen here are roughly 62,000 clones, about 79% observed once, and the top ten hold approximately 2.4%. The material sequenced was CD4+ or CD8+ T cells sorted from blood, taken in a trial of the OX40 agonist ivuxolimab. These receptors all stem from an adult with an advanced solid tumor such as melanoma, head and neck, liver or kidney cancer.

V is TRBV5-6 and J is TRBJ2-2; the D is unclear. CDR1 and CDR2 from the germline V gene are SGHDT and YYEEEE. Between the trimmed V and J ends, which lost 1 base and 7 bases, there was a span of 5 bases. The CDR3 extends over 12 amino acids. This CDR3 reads CASSLLVGELFF. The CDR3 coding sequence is TGTGCCAGCAGCTTGTTGGTCGGGGAGCTGTTTTTT.

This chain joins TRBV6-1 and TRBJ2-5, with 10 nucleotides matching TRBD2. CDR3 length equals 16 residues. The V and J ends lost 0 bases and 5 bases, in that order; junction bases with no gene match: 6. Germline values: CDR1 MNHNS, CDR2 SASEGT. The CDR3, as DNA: TGTGCCAGCAGTGAAGCGAGCGGGGGGGCCTGGGAGACCCAGTACTTC. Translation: CASSEASGGAWETQYF.

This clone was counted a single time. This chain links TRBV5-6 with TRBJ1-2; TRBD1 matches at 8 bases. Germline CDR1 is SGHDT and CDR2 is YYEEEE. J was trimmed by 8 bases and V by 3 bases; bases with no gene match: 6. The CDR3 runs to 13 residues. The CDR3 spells CASSSQGAPGYTF. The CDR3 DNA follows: TGTGCCAGCAGCTCCCAGGGGGCGCCCGGCTACACCTTC. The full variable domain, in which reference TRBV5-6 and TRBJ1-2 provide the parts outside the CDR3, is DAGVTQSPTHLIKTRGQQVTLRCSPKSGHDTVSWYQQALGQGPQFIFQYYEEEERQRGNFPDRFSGHQFPNYSSELNVNALLLGDSALYLCASSSQGAPGYTFGSGTRLTVV.

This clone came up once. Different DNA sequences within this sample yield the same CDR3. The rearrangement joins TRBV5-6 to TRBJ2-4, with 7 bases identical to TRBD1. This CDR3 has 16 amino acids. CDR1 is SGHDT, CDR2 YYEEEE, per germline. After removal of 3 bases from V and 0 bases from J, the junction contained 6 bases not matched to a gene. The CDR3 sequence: CASSSGDRLAKNIQYF. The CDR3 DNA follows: TGTGCCAGCAGCTCAGGGGACAGATTAGCCAAAAACATTCAGTACTTC.

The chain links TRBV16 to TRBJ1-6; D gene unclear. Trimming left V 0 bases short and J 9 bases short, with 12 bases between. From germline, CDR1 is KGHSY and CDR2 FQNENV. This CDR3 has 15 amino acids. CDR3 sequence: CASSQSHTSGSPLHF. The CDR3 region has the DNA TGTGCCAGCAGCCAATCACACACTTCGGGTTCACCCCTCCACTTT.

CDR3 sequence: CATRQATNEKLFF. The CDR3 coding sequence is TGTGCCACCAGACAAGCAACTAATGAAAAACTGTTTTTT. The rearrangement uses TRBV15 and TRBJ1-4; unclear D gene. V lost 6 bases and J lost 0, with 5 bases in between. Germline-derived CDR1 and CDR2 are LNHNV and YYDKDF (reference sequence). The CDR3 spans 13 residues. Based on the CDR3 plus reference TRBV15 and TRBJ1-4, the full variable domain is DAMVIQNPRYQVTQFGKPVTLSCSQTLNHNVMYWYQQKSSQAPKLLFHYYDKDFNNEADTPDNFQSRRPNTSFCFLDIRSPGLGDTAMYLCATRQATNEKLFFGSGTQLSVL.

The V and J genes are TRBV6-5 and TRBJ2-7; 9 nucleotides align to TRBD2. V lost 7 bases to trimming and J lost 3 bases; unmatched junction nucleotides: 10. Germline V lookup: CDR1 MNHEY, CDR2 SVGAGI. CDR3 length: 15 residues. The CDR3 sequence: CASTKGAGGIYEQYF. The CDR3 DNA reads TGTGCCAGCACCAAAGGGGCGGGGGGGATCTACGAGCAGTACTTC.

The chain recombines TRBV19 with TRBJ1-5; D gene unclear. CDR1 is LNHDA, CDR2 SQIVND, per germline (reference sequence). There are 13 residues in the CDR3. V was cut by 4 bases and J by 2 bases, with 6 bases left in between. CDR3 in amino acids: CASSRERNQPQHF. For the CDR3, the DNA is TGTGCCAGTAGTAGAGAGCGCAATCAGCCCCAGCATTTT.

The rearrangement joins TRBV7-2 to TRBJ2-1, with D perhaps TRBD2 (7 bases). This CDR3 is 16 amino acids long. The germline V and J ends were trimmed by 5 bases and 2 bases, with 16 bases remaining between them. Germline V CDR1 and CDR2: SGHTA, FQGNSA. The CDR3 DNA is TGTGCCAGCAGCCCGTGGGGGGGGGCCGCCTACAATGAGCAGTTCTTC. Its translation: CASSPWGGAAYNEQFF.

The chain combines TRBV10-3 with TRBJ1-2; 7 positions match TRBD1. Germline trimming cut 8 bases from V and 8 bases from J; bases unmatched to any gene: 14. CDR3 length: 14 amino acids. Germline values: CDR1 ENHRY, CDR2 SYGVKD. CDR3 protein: CAISPDRTIWGYTF. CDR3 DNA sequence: TGTGCCATCTCCCCGGACAGGACTATCTGGGGCTACACCTTC.